A single sample is the source of the 27 T cell receptor beta chains below, sequenced in a study of CD8 T cells in ankylosing spondylitis. TCRdb ran MiXCR on the 5' RACE reads and lists one entry per CDR3 protein. The table lists about 280,000 distinct CDR3 sequences, 20% of them singletons. The specimen was blood, either unsorted or a sorted T cell fraction (not recorded which). The source of these receptors is a male donor with ankylosing spondylitis or in good health (not recorded which).

The sample holds a few counts of this clonotype. The V call is TRBV14, the J call TRBJ2-1; tentative D call: TRBD2 (7 bases). Looked up from germline, CDR1 is SGHDN and CDR2 is FVKESK. The CDR3 is 19 residues long. V gave up 0 bases and J gave up 2 bases, with 20 bases separating them. The CDR3 here is CASSQDQGTGTITYNEQFF. The DNA for the CDR3 is TGTGCCAGCAGCCAAGATCAGGGGACCGGGACTATCACCTACAATGAGCAGTTCTTC.

In nucleotides, the CDR3 is TGCGCCAGCAGTGAAGGGTTTGGGTTGGGACAGAGAAGCACAGATACGCAGTATTTT. Encoded protein: CASSEGFGLGQRSTDTQYF. The chain has TRBV10-2 and TRBJ2-3; 7 bases agree with TRBD1. V shed 3 bases, J shed 0 bases, and the junction held 15 bases outside the gene matches. The CDR3 runs 19 residues. CDR1 and CDR2 from the germline V gene are WSHSY and SAAADI.

The V call is TRBV20-1, the J call TRBJ2-3; unclear D gene. The V and J ends lost 0 bases and 5 bases respectively, with 12 bases between them. CDR1 and CDR2 from the germline V gene are DFQATT and SNEGSKA (reference sequence). CDR3 length: 14 residues. The CDR3: CSARDRPFGDTQYF. The CDR3 region has the DNA TGCAGTGCTAGAGATCGCCCCTTCGGAGATACGCAGTATTTT.

At least ten counts were recorded for this clonotype. This chain joins TRBV7-3 and TRBJ2-1; no definite D call. This CDR3 contains 12 residues. CDR1 and CDR2 from the germline V gene are SGHTA and FQGTGA. Trimming pared 5 bases from V and 9 bases from J, leaving 11 bases between. Here the CDR3 DNA reads TGTGCCAGCAGCGACCGGTGGGGTGAGCAGTTCTTC. The encoded protein is CASSDRWGEQFF.

The chain is built from TRBV20-1 and TRBJ2-1; D may be TRBD1 (6 bases). The ends were cut back, 2 bases at V and 5 bases at J, with 13 bases in the middle. The CDR3 contains 14 residues. The V gene's germline CDR1 is DFQATT and CDR2 SNEGSKA (reference sequence). The CDR3 DNA follows: TGCAGTGCTAGATGGCAGGGGCGGAACAATGAGCAGTTCTTC. Translating it yields CSARWQGRNNEQFF.

This clonotype was seen a handful of times. This chain links TRBV5-6 with TRBJ1-2, with D unresolved. From germline, CDR1 is SGHDT and CDR2 YYEEEE. This CDR3 is built from 15 residues. The V gene lost 4 bases and the J gene lost 8 bases, with 21 bases spanning the gap. CDR3 DNA: TGTGCCAGCAGCCCTCCGGGGTGGATGATCGAGGGCTACACCTTC. This encodes CASSPPGWMIEGYTF. The variable domain in full, with the rest retrieved from reference TRBV5-6 and TRBJ1-2, is DAGVTQSPTHLIKTRGQQVTLRCSPKSGHDTVSWYQQALGQGPQFIFQYYEEEERQRGNFPDRFSGHQFPNYSSELNVNALLLGDSALYLCASSPPGWMIEGYTFGSGTRLTVV.

This clonotype was observed at least ten times. The CDR3 sequence is CATSTPGQGEAFF. The CDR3 bases are TGTGCCACCTCAACCCCCGGACAGGGGGAAGCTTTCTTT. The chain is built from TRBV11-1 and TRBJ1-1; 9 positions match TRBD1. The trim removed 10 bases at V and 8 bases at J, leaving 11 bases unmatched. This CDR3 is 13 amino acids long. Germline V gene lookup returns CDR1 SGHAT and CDR2 FQDESV (reference sequence).

This clonotype has ten or more counts. The chain uses TRBV12-3 or TRBV12-4 and TRBJ1-1, with 11 bases that match TRBD1. V gave up 7 bases and J gave up 1 base; unmatched junction bases: 2. The CDR3 runs to 14 residues. CDR3 residues: CASTGQGANTEAFF. DNA of the CDR3: TGTGCCAGCACCGGACAGGGGGCGAACACTGAAGCTTTCTTT.

This clonotype was observed once. The chain carries TRBV25-1 and TRBJ2-5; TRBD1 matches 8 bases. V lost 5 bases, J lost 2 bases, and 7 bases stayed unmatched. This CDR3 spans 15 amino acids. Germline loops: CDR1 MGHDK, CDR2 SYGVNS. CDR3 region: CASSSTDRVQETQYF. The CDR3, as DNA: TGTGCCAGCAGTTCCACGGACAGGGTACAAGAGACCCAGTACTTC.

This rearrangement joins TRBV6-1 to TRBJ2-7; 7 bases are a match to TRBD1. Trimming cost V 10 bases and J 0 bases; bases outside gene matches: 9. The CDR3 consists of 14 residues. Germline V gene lookup returns CDR1 MNHNS and CDR2 SASEGT. The CDR3 nucleotides read TGTGCCACCACTCGACAGGGCACCTCCTACGAGCAGTACGTC. It translates to CATTRQGTSYEQYV.

This CDR3 reads CASSYQGETYEQYV. Here the CDR3 DNA reads TGTGCCAGCAGTTACCAAGGGGAAACCTACGAGCAGTACGTC. The gene calls are TRBV6-5 and TRBJ2-7; tentatively, D is TRBD1 (5 bases). The V gene lost 2 bases and the J gene lost 2 bases, with 10 bases spanning the gap. Germline lookup yields CDR1 MNHEY and CDR2 SVGAGI. This CDR3 has 14 amino acids.

This clonotype came up once. The chain links TRBV11-2 to TRBJ2-7; D is uncertain. V was shortened by 1 base and J by 5 bases, with 15 bases between the two germline ends. CDR3 length equals 15 residues. Germline values: CDR1 SGHAT, CDR2 FQNNGV. CDR3 protein: CASSLALGFSHEQYV. CDR3 coding DNA: TGTGCCAGCAGCTTAGCCCTAGGGTTTTCCCACGAGCAGTACGTC.

This clonotype appeared a few times. It is unclear where the CDR3 begins or ends on the DNA, so no DNA is shown, and the CDR3 is as TCRdb lists it. The gene calls are TRBV7-9 and TRBJ2-5. Germline values: CDR1 SEHNR, CDR2 FQNEAQ (reference sequence). The CDR3 length equals 14 residues, ends included. CDR3 region: CASSSGGFLETQYF.

This clonotype was seen a handful of times. The rearrangement links TRBV7-8 to TRBJ2-7; 8 positions agree with TRBD1. Trimming at V came to 9 bases and at J to 4 bases, leaving 5 bases not matched to a gene. CDR3 length: 12 amino acids. Per the germline V gene, CDR1 is SGHVS and CDR2 is FQNEAQ. The CDR3 is CARDRGSYEQYV. CDR3 nucleotide sequence: TGTGCCAGAGACAGGGGAAGTTACGAGCAGTACGTC.

The chain has TRBV4-2 and TRBJ1-1; weak D call: TRBD1 (5 bases). CDR3 length: 17 residues. Looked up from germline, CDR1 is LGHNA and CDR2 is YNFKEQ. V was pared by 3 bases and J by 1 base, with 18 bases between. The CDR3 here is CASSQDPKWGENTEAFF. CDR3 nucleotide sequence: TGTGCCAGCAGCCAGGACCCCAAGTGGGGCGAGAACACTGAAGCTTTCTTT.

This chain links TRBV27 with TRBJ1-2; perhaps TRBD1 as D (5 bases). CDR1 and CDR2 from the germline V gene are MNHEY and SMNVEV (reference sequence). Trimming took 6 bases from V and 4 from J, leaving 12 bases between them. The CDR3 length is 13 residues. Here the CDR3 DNA reads TGTGCCAGCAGCCGGGACGGAGTCTATGGCTACACCTTC. Translation: CASSRDGVYGYTF.

V is TRBV29-1 and J is TRBJ1-1; 7 bases are a match to TRBD1. Germline V gene data show CDR1 as SQVTM and CDR2 as ANQGSEA. CDR3 length: 12 amino acids. The V segment lost 8 bases and the J segment 4 bases; nucleotides outside the gene matches: 7. The CDR3 DNA sequence: TGCAGCTATACCTGGACAGGCACTGAAGCTTTCTTT. As protein: CSYTWTGTEAFF.

The V gene is TRBV12-3 or TRBV12-4, the J gene TRBJ1-2; TRBD1 aligns across 8 bases. V dropped 0 bases and J dropped 8; count of bases not matched to a gene: 5. The CDR3 sequence is 14 residues long. CDR3 bases: TGTGCCAGCAGTTTAGCTCGGACAGGGCGAGGCTACACCTTC. It is translated as CASSLARTGRGYTF.

In its sample, this clonotype was seen a few times. V usage is TRBV7-9 and J usage is TRBJ2-1; D possibly matches TRBD1 or TRBD2 (5 bases each). Trimming shortened V by 5 bases and J by 4 bases, and 18 bases separated the two germline ends. The CDR3 extends over 16 amino acids. Germline assignment: CDR1 SEHNR and CDR2 FQNEAQ (reference sequence). CDR3 sequence: CASSPPGTRRYNEQFF. The CDR3 region has the DNA TGTGCCAGCAGCCCACCCGGGACCCGACGGTACAATGAGCAGTTCTTC.

The chain combines TRBV19 with TRBJ2-5; the D is unclear. CDR3 length equals 13 residues. Germline CDR1 is LNHDA and CDR2 is SQIVND (reference sequence). The V gene lost 3 bases and the J gene lost 2 bases, with 7 bases spanning the gap. The CDR3 spells CASSISTQETQYF. The CDR3 nucleotides are TGTGCCAGTAGTATCTCCACTCAAGAGACCCAGTACTTC.

The chain has TRBV20-1 and TRBJ2-2; 7 bases map to TRBD1. This CDR3 is 14 amino acids long. Trimming removed 5 bases from V and 5 bases from J; junction bases left unmatched: 8. CDR1 is DFQATT and CDR2 is SNEGSKA in the germline V gene (reference sequence). For the CDR3, the DNA is TGCAGTGCTCCGGGGACAGCCTATACCGGGGAGCTGTTTTTT. This translates into CSAPGTAYTGELFF.

This clonotype was observed a handful of times. V usage is TRBV10-3 and J usage is TRBJ2-3; perhaps D is TRBD1 or TRBD2 (6 bases each). This CDR3 has 15 amino acids. Trimming pared 6 bases from V and 3 bases from J, leaving 16 bases between. Germline V gene sequence: CDR1 ENHRY, CDR2 SYGVKD. The CDR3, as DNA: TGTGCCATCAGAGAGAAGGGGGGAACGACAGATACGCAGTATTTT. Protein: CAIREKGGTTDTQYF.

This chain links TRBV20-1 with TRBJ2-7; tentative D call: TRBD2 (5 bases). CDR3 length: 14 residues. V lost 5 bases, J lost 2 bases, and 16 bases lay in between. Germline CDR1 DFQATT, CDR2 SNEGSKA (reference sequence). The CDR3 sequence: CSAEGVGSAYEQYV. The CDR3 DNA reads TGCAGTGCTGAGGGCGTGGGGAGCGCCTACGAGCAGTACGTC.

This clonotype was recorded a few times. V usage is TRBV20-1 and J usage is TRBJ2-2, with 8 bases matching TRBD2. V lost 6 bases and J lost 3; bases outside the gene matches: 9. This CDR3 is 15 amino acids long. CDR1 and CDR2 from the germline V gene are DFQATT and SNEGSKA (reference sequence). CDR3 sequence reads: CSASTGGSDTGELFF. The CDR3 region has the DNA TGCAGTGCCAGTACGGGGGGGTCGGACACCGGGGAGCTGTTTTTT.

This clonotype was picked up a small number of times. The CDR3 DNA is TGTGCCAGCAGCGGGGTGGACAGCAATCAGCCCCAGCATTTT. It translates to CASSGVDSNQPQHF. This sequence joins TRBV9 and TRBJ1-5; D not certain. V was clipped by 3 bases and J by 1 base, with 8 bases between them. The CDR3 spans 14 residues. In germline, CDR1 is SGDLS, CDR2 YYNGEE.

The chain is built from TRBV12-3 or TRBV12-4 and TRBJ1-2; D is possibly TRBD1 (6 bases). Deletions cut 5 bases from V and 8 bases from J, with 15 bases between. CDR3 length: 13 amino acids. The CDR3 spells CASSPGAGGGYTF. The CDR3 DNA is TGTGCCAGCAGTCCAGGGGCGGGGGGAGGCTACACCTTC.

The chain has TRBV7-9 and TRBJ2-3; TRBD2 agrees at 7 bases. Trimming removed 4 bases from V and 2 bases from J; junction bases left unmatched: 3. Germline loops: CDR1 SEHNR, CDR2 FQNEAQ (reference sequence). The CDR3 totals 14 residues. The CDR3 DNA sequence: TGTGCCAGCAGCTCCAGCGGGGACACAGATACGCAGTATTTT. It translates to CASSSSGDTDTQYF.